This TCR beta chain was sequenced during a study of OX40 agonist ivuxolimab in advanced cancers. Study in general: Ivuxolimab doses were 0.01, 0.1, 0.3, 1.5, 3 or 10 mg/kg every 2 weeks.

Peripheral blood came from all dose cohorts at three timepoints. Sequenced by immunoSEQ multiplex PCR; TCRdb stores in-frame clones only, minus some. The table shows roughly 65,000 clones, with approximately 80% occurring only once. Findings and limits, study-wide: Partial responders receiving 0.1-3.0 mg/kg showed among the lowest clonal expansion.

With 6 bases removed from V and 6 bases from J, the gap between germline ends came to 11 bases. Germline V gene data show CDR1 as MDHEN and CDR2 as SYDVKM. This CDR3 has 12 residues. Concerning this clone itself: Its antigen is unidentified.

The origin of this receptor is an adult with an advanced solid tumor such as melanoma, head and neck, liver or kidney cancer. This material consisted of CD4+ or CD8+ T cells sorted from blood, taken in a trial of the OX40 agonist ivuxolimab. V usage is TRBV28 and J usage is TRBJ1-1; weak D call: TRBD1 (5 bases). CDR3 nucleotides: TGTGCCAGCAGATCAGGGACCCCTGAAGCTTTCTTT. Amino acids: CASRSGTPEAFF. The entire variable domain, with the rest obtained from reference TRBV28 and TRBJ1-1, is as follows: DVKVTQSSRYLVKRTGEKVFLECVQDMDHENMFWYRQDPGLGLRLIYFSYDVKMKEKGDIPEGYSVSREKKERFSLILESASTNQTSMYLCASRSGTPEAFFGQGTRLTVV.